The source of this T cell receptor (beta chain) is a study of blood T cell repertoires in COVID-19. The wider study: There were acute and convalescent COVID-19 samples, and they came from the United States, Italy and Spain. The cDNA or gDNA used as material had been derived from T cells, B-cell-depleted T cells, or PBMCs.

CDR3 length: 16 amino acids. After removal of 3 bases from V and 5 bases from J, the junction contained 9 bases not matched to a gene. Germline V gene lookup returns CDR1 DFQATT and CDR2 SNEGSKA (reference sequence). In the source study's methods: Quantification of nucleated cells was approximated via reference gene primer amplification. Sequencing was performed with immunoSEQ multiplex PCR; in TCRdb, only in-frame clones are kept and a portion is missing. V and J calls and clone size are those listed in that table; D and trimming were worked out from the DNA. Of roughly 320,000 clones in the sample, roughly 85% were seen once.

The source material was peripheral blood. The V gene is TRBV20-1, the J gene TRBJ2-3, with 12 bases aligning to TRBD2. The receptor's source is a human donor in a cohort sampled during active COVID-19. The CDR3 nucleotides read TGCAGTGCTAGTAATCTAGCGGGGGGGCTAAGAGATACGCAGTATTTT. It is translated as CSASNLAGGLRDTQYF.